The T cell receptor (beta chain) under discussion was sequenced for a study of blood T cells in healthy people across ages (dated by TCRdb to the mid-2010s). Regarding the study in general: In model experiments, template switching captured roughly one uniquely barcoded TCR beta cDNA molecule for every two T cells. To track age-related changes in TCR beta repertoire diversity, the study relied on deep sequencing normalized with unique cDNA molecular identifiers. Donors were grouped into four age groups: young (average 16 years), middle-aged (around 39), aged (roughly 67) and long-lived (roughly 80). Donors of different ages were randomly distributed across sequencing lanes to avoid experimental bias. The study analyzed two additional independent replicas of 1 million unique cDNA reads from the same blood draw for two donors, one aged 18 to 30 and one aged 80 or older.

As encoded in the germline V gene (reference sequence), CDR1 is DFQATT while CDR2 is SNEGSKA. The CDR3 numbers 14 residues from cysteine through phenylalanine. Here the CDR3 DNA is all that survives: 42 bases in frame from base 1. Trimming costs V 0 bases and J 2 bases, and their ends lie 8 bases apart. This clonotype was seen a few times. Its antigen is currently not known. Base qualities are not at hand, and no much larger clone is one base apart. The paper's findings and limits, for the study overall: Estimates of total diversity based on one million sequenced T cells were considered lower bounds and underestimates. There was a strong correlation between observed TCR beta diversity and the percentage of naive T cells measured by flow cytometry. As age increased, observed TCR beta diversity per million T cells dropped in a roughly linear way, and a significant reduction was already evident by age 40. Compared with the aged group, the long-lived group had more naive CD4+ T cells, fewer expanded clones and increased TCR diversity, suggesting age selection. Since profiling was done on bulk unsorted PBMCs, naive and antigen-experienced compartments could not be conclusively compared. The CMV infection status of donors was not known, potentially confounding age-related changes in expanded clonotypes.

The donors were roughly 39 Caucasian individuals from Russia, aged 6 to 90 years, who were systemically healthy. Ten milliliters of peripheral blood were drawn from each donor into EDTA-treated Vacutainer tubes. PBMCs were isolated by Ficoll-Paque density-gradient centrifugation, with at least 6 million obtained per sample. Total RNA, at least 6 micrograms per sample, was extracted from PBMCs with Trizol reagent. Naive CD45RAhigh/CD27high T cell percentages were measured by flow cytometry on a PBMC aliquot from every donor. Libraries were built with 5' RACE. TCRdb records Illumina HiSeq 2500 as the sequencer. A second PCR of about 7 to 12 cycles was performed with a sample-barcoded 5' primer and a J-beta primer mix. A unique molecular identifier was introduced onto each TCR beta cDNA molecule by a template-switch 5' adaptor carrying 12 random nucleotides. At least 2.5 million CDR3-containing paired-end reads were obtained from each sample. First-strand cDNA was synthesized from all RNA with the Mint cDNA synthesis kit, primed by a TRBC-specific oligonucleotide. Following uracil-DNA glycosylase treatment, all cDNA underwent a first 18-cycle PCR with the universal primers M1SS and BC2_uni_R. In the paper's pipeline: Normalization of each sample was performed by random selection of 1 million high-quality reads, each carrying a distinct molecular identifier. Instead of being binned into consensus sequences, reads that shared molecular identifiers were thrown out. MiTCR, run with a Q25 quality threshold and the strictest error-elimination algorithm, handled CDR3 identification, clonotype clustering and error correction. Lower-bound total TCR beta diversity was estimated with a nonparametric unseen species model using Euler transformation. Using fastp trimming at Q25 and MiXCR clonotype assembly, TCRdb reanalyzed the public sequencing data and kept in-frame beta chains. Here each entry gathers all rows of one CDR3 protein and keeps the most common genes and DNA. TCRdb, rather than the study authors, made the V and J calls. This sample gives hundreds of thousands of distinct CDR3 sequences in total; 45% to 70% of them show up just once. The ten biggest clones cover roughly 24% of the sample.

Sequencing was done on a sample of blood. Recombination connected TRBV20-1 to TRBJ1-5; a weak D assignment points to TRBD1 (6 bases agree). The TCR originated in a man aged 40-50 years in good health. The nucleotide sequence is given as TGCAGTGCTAGAGAAGCAGGGGGCAATCAGCCCCAGCATTTT. It translates as CSAREAGGNQPQHF.